This T cell receptor beta chain was found in a study of CD8 T cells in Susac syndrome. Sequencing of TCR beta, carried out with a high-throughput approach, was applied to CD8+ and CD4+ T cells from the blood. Germline CDR1 and CDR2: MNHEY and SVGAGI. Trimming took off 4 bases at V and 0 bases at J, with 15 bases between the two ends. The CDR3 is made up of 16 amino acids. RNA totalling about 0.45 to 1 ug underwent reverse transcription with random hexamers. TCR beta CDR3 was amplified by immunoSEQ covering 54 Vbeta and 13 Jbeta. One entry per CDR3 protein results from TCRdb running MiXCR on the immunoSEQ multiplex PCR reads. Among under 300,000 distinct CDR3 sequences, less than 96% were seen once, and the ten largest hold 0.1%.

Sequenced sample: CD4+ T cells from PBMCs. This TCR was sampled from a human donor with Susac syndrome. This chain links TRBV6-5 with TRBJ1-2; tentative D call: TRBD1 (5 bases). The CDR3 nucleotides are TGTGCCAGCAGTTGCCTGGAGGGGACTACTAACTATGGCTACACCTTC. It is translated as CASSCLEGTTNYGYTF.